The clone carrying this T cell receptor (beta chain) was counted between two and nine times. This sample was taken from a study of blood T cells in healthy people across ages. Trimming took off 0 bases at V and 8 bases at J, with 7 bases between the two ends. CDR3 length: 12 amino acids. Germline V gene lookup returns CDR1 MNHEY and CDR2 SVGAGI. It was with a sample-barcoded 5' primer and a J-beta primer mix that a second PCR of roughly 7 to 12 cycles was run. TCRdb re-derived calls from the 5' RACE reads in MiXCR, one entry per CDR3 protein. Here the sample spans some 730,000 distinct CDR3 sequences, about a fifth being singletons.

This receptor was taken from a man between 65 and 85 years old in good health. This chain uses TRBV6-5 with TRBJ1-1; D might be TRBD1 (6 bases). Sequencing used blood. The CDR3 DNA reads as TGTGCCAGCAGTTACTCAGGGGGGGAAGCTTTCTTT. It specifies CASSYSGGEAFF.